A selection of T cell receptor beta chains follows, all from one sample in a study of blood T cell repertoires in COVID-19. The repertoire was sequenced with immunoSEQ multiplex PCR; TCRdb's copy has only in-frame clones and lacks some. The table includes about 290,000 clones, approximately 91% detected once. Source material: PBMCs or T cells enriched from blood (not recorded which). The receptors shown here come from a middle-aged woman who had recovered from COVID-19. The CDR3 runs from the conserved cysteine through the conserved F or W. A D gene is named only where the DNA matches it firmly. Size is stated for part of the rows, as once, few or many counts, or as a class when the clone is expanded.

V	J	D	size	CDR3	DNA
TRBV27	TRBJ1-2	TRBD1	NA	CASSSYRGRTSVGGYTF	TGTGCCAGCAGTTCTTACAGGGGCCGGACTTCTGTTGGTGGCTACACCTTC
TRBV5-6	TRBJ2-1	NA	NA	CASSLLNEQFF	TGTGCCAGCAGCCTCCTCAATGAGCAGTTCTTC
TRBV9	TRBJ2-1	TRBD2	NA	CASSVGSGQDTSGTYNEQFF	TGTGCCAGCAGCGTAGGTTCTGGACAGGATACTAGCGGGACCTACAATGAGCAGTTCTTC
TRBV7-2	TRBJ1-2	NA	NA	CASSMRTSYGYTF	TGTGCCAGCAGCATGAGAACCTCTTATGGCTACACCTTC
TRBV2	TRBJ2-3	TRBD2	NA	CASSRGLAAPPADTQYF	TGTGCCAGCAGTAGGGGACTAGCGGCCCCACCAGCAGATACGCAGTATTTT
TRBV23-1	TRBJ2-5	TRBD2	NA	CASSQSKLGLPGTQYF	TGCGCCAGCAGTCAATCGAAATTGGGACTACCAGGGACCCAGTACTTC
TRBV12-3/TRBV12-4	TRBJ1-1	NA	NA	CASSLGQGVQAFF	TGTGCCAGCAGTTTGGGGCAGGGCGTACAAGCTTTCTTT
TRBV21-1	TRBJ2-2	NA	NA	CASRTDGRSHTGELFF	TGTGCCAGCAGAACTGATGGCAGGTCTCACACCGGGGAGCTGTTTTTT
TRBV5-4	TRBJ2-1	TRBD2	NA	CASSLPGGLYNEQFF	TGTGCCAGCAGCTTACCGGGGGGGCTATATAATGAGCAGTTCTTC
TRBV5-5	TRBJ2-3	TRBD1	NA	CASSPTPGTGAPDTQYF	TGTGCCAGCAGCCCCACCCCCGGGACAGGGGCACCAGATACGCAGTATTTT
TRBV14	TRBJ1-2	TRBD1	NA	CASAQGAAYGYTF	TGTGCCAGCGCCCAGGGGGCGGCCTATGGCTACACCTTC
TRBV6-2/TRBV6-3	TRBJ2-2	TRBD1	NA	CASSPLLGQGSTGELFF	TGTGCCAGCAGTCCCCTTTTAGGACAGGGGAGCACCGGGGAGCTGTTTTTT
TRBV5-1	TRBJ1-2	TRBD1	NA	CASSQRQGKGSYTF	TGCGCCAGCAGCCAACGACAGGGAAAAGGAAGCTACACCTTC
TRBV18	TRBJ2-7	TRBD2	NA	CASSPVSGRLYSEQYF	TGTGCCAGCTCACCTGTAAGCGGGAGACTATATTCCGAGCAGTACTTC
TRBV5-6	TRBJ1-2	NA	NA	CASRSVYGIKGYTF	TGTGCCAGCAGGTCGGTCTACGGGATAAAAGGCTACACCTTC
TRBV24-1	TRBJ2-5	NA	NA	CATSAGGEETQYF	TGTGCCACCAGTGCTGGGGGCGAAGAGACCCAGTACTTC
TRBV29-1	TRBJ1-1	NA	NA	CSGWEGVEAFF	TGCAGCGGGTGGGAGGGGGTTGAAGCTTTCTTT
TRBV10-3	TRBJ1-2	TRBD1	NA	CAIRRTGAVTNYYGYTF	TGTGCCATCAGGAGAACAGGGGCCGTAACAAACTACTATGGCTACACCTTC
TRBV4-1	TRBJ2-5	TRBD2	NA	CASSHATSGGGETQYF	TGCGCCAGCAGCCACGCGACTAGCGGGGGGGGAGAGACCCAGTACTTC
TRBV10-2	TRBJ1-2	TRBD1	NA	CASKGTGYTGYTF	TGCGCCAGCAAAGGGACAGGGTACACTGGCTACACCTTC
TRBV6-5	TRBJ1-1	NA	NA	CASSAGRGGGEAFF	TGTGCCAGCAGCGCCGGTAGGGGAGGCGGTGAAGCTTTCTTT
TRBV12-5	TRBJ1-1	NA	few	CASAARGGTEAFF	TGTGCTAGTGCCGCTAGGGGGGGAACTGAAGCTTTCTTT
TRBV9	TRBJ2-1	NA	NA	CASSTRPSGLRSGEQFF	TGTGCCAGCAGCACTCGACCCTCGGGACTCCGTTCTGGTGAGCAGTTCTTC
TRBV3-1/TRBV3-2	TRBJ2-1	NA	few	CASSQLNEQFF	TGTGCCAGCAGCCAACTAAACGAGCAGTTCTTC
TRBV27	TRBJ2-7	TRBD2	NA	CASSRLAGPYEQYF	TGTGCCAGCAGTAGACTAGCGGGCCCCTACGAGCAGTACTTC
TRBV5-1	TRBJ2-3	TRBD2	NA	CASRGAGAGGRGTDTQYF	TGCGCCAGCAGAGGGGCCGGGGCGGGAGGCCGAGGCACAGATACGCAGTATTTT
TRBV2	TRBJ1-2	TRBD1	NA	CASSLRRQGADGYTF	TGTGCCAGCAGTCTGAGAAGACAGGGGGCGGATGGCTACACCTTC
TRBV4-2	TRBJ2-1	TRBD2	NA	CASSQQKIAGEQFF	TGTGCCAGCAGCCAACAAAAAATAGCGGGTGAGCAGTTCTTC
TRBV6-5	TRBJ1-5	NA	NA	CASSSQDRRNQPQHF	TGTGCCAGCAGTTCTCAGGATAGGCGCAATCAGCCCCAGCATTTT
TRBV7-9	TRBJ1-6	NA	NA	CASSPGSSYNSPLHF	TGTGCCAGCAGCCCCGGGAGCTCCTATAATTCACCCCTCCACTTT
TRBV5-1	TRBJ1-1	TRBD1	few	CASSGGTAMNTEAFF	TGCGCCAGCAGCGGGGGGACAGCCATGAACACTGAAGCTTTCTTT
TRBV2	TRBJ2-3	NA	NA	CASNTASTDTQYF	TGTGCCAGCAATACAGCTAGCACAGATACGCAGTATTTT
TRBV5-1	TRBJ1-1	TRBD1	once	CASNPTGGNTEAFF	TGCGCCAGCAACCCGACAGGGGGCAACACTGAAGCTTTCTTT
TRBV19	TRBJ1-2	TRBD1	NA	CASSEDRGGKQNYGYTF	TGTGCCAGTAGTGAGGACAGGGGCGGCAAGCAAAACTATGGCTACACCTTC
TRBV11-2	TRBJ1-1	NA	once	CASSSWTLFGDTEAFF	TGTGCCAGCAGCTCTTGGACACTCTTTGGGGACACTGAAGCTTTCTTT
TRBV6-5	TRBJ1-2	NA	NA	CASRPDLTRHYGYTF	TGTGCCAGCAGACCGGATCTGACGCGGCACTATGGCTACACCTTC
TRBV29-1	TRBJ2-1	NA	NA	CSVTTGTTYNEQFF	TGCAGCGTGACCACCGGGACAACTTACAATGAGCAGTTCTTC
TRBV3-1/TRBV3-2	TRBJ2-1	TRBD2	NA	CASRHGGDNEQFF	TGTGCCAGCAGGCATGGGGGGGACAATGAGCAGTTCTTC
TRBV7-9	TRBJ2-5	TRBD2	NA	CASSVFPLAGVTGETQYF	TGTGCCAGCAGCGTGTTTCCACTAGCGGGAGTCACCGGGGAGACCCAGTACTTC
TRBV27	TRBJ2-3	TRBD2	NA	CASRTSGSPDTQYF	TGTGCCAGCCGAACTAGCGGGAGTCCAGATACGCAGTATTTT
TRBV15	TRBJ2-1	NA	NA	CATSRGSANSYNEQFF	TGTGCCACCAGCAGAGGTTCAGCGAACTCTTACAATGAGCAGTTCTTC
TRBV19	TRBJ2-1	TRBD2	NA	CASSSLAGGRNEQFF	TGTGCCAGTAGCTCCCTAGCGGGGGGTCGCAATGAGCAGTTCTTC
TRBV13	TRBJ1-1	NA	NA	CASSPRGMNTEAFF	TGTGCCAGCAGCCCAAGGGGAATGAACACTGAAGCTTTCTTT
TRBV7-9	TRBJ2-3	TRBD1	NA	CASSLDRAGPDTQYF	TGTGCCAGCAGCTTGGACAGGGCAGGACCGGATACGCAGTATTTT
TRBV2	TRBJ1-1	NA	NA	CASSEAQTGSTEAFF	TGTGCCAGCAGTGAAGCGCAGACAGGAAGCACTGAAGCTTTCTTT
TRBV27	TRBJ2-1	NA	NA	CASSLYQTYWGDSYNEQFF	TGTGCCAGCAGTTTATATCAGACTTACTGGGGGGATTCCTACAATGAGCAGTTCTTC
TRBV24-1	TRBJ2-7	NA	NA	CATSDLRRSQYEQYF	TGTGCCACCAGTGATTTGAGGAGAAGTCAGTACGAGCAGTACTTC
TRBV29-1	TRBJ1-2	TRBD1	NA	CSVEEDRGPFLGGYTF	TGCAGCGTTGAAGAGGACAGGGGGCCTTTTCTCGGCGGCTACACCTTC
TRBV11-1	TRBJ1-3	NA	NA	CASSKTTGGNTIYF	TGTGCCAGCAGCAAGACCACAGGGGGAAACACCATATATTTT
TRBV5-1	TRBJ1-1	TRBD1	NA	CASRGQGGTEAFF	TGCGCCAGCAGAGGACAGGGTGGAACTGAAGCTTTCTTT
TRBV5-1	TRBJ1-2	NA	NA	CASSLAGGAYGYTF	TGCGCCAGCAGCTTGGCCGGGGGGGCCTATGGCTACACCTTC
TRBV5-1	TRBJ1-1	TRBD1	NA	CASSLDRGRTEAFF	TGCGCCAGCAGCCTGGACAGGGGTCGCACTGAAGCTTTCTTT
TRBV3-1/TRBV3-2	TRBJ2-7	NA	NA	CASSQGRWGPGEQYF	TGTGCCAGCAGCCAAGGTCGTTGGGGGCCGGGCGAGCAGTACTTC
TRBV18	TRBJ1-1	TRBD1	NA	CASSPRTGGRGVNTEAFF	TGTGCCAGCTCACCACGGACAGGGGGCCGAGGAGTGAACACTGAAGCTTTCTTT